A single sample is the source of the 14 T cell receptor beta chains below, sequenced in a study of T cell repertoires in cytomegalovirus infection (dated by TCRdb to about 2019). The sample's treatment or condition, from its label and the paper: in vitro stimulation with specific CMV peptide epitopes to enrich CMV-specific T cells. The reads were generated on an Illumina HiSeq 1500. The public reads were reprocessed in TCRdb via fastp at Q25 and MiXCR, keeping in-frame beta chains. For every CDR3 protein sequence, its rows merge into one entry that carries the most common genes and DNA. For this sample the table gives about 890,000 distinct CDR3 sequences, of which 30% to 40% were detected only once. Roughly 13% of the sample rests with the top ten. These receptors lack a known antigen. The starting material was cultured CD8+ T cells from PBMCs, obtained from culture after CMV antigen stimulation. These receptors were taken from a human donor in good health (CMV status not recorded). Some clones in this sample may be carry-over from other donors' samples.

The chain employs TRBV3-1 and TRBJ2-1, with D perhaps matching TRBD1 or TRBD2 (6 bases each). V was shortened by 4 bases and J by 0 bases, with 13 bases between the two germline ends. There are 16 residues in the CDR3. Germline V gene sequence: CDR1 LGHDT, CDR2 YNNKEL (reference sequence). CDR3 in amino acids: CASSPRGRSSYNEQFF. DNA of the CDR3: TGTGCCAGCAGCCCAAGGGGGAGGAGCTCCTACAATGAGCAGTTCTTC.

The gene calls are TRBV5-8 and TRBJ1-4; D not certain. V was shortened by 1 base and J by 7 bases, with 11 bases between the two germline ends. The CDR3 totals 14 residues. Germline V gene sequence: CDR1 SGHTS, CDR2 YDEGEE. The CDR3 loop reads CASSLSSLLEKLFF. The CDR3, as DNA: TGTGCCAGCAGCTTGTCTAGCCTCCTTGAAAAACTGTTTTTT.

V and J are TRBV7-6 and TRBJ1-2, with D possibly matching TRBD1 (6 bases). CDR3 length: 15 amino acids. V was clipped by 5 bases and J by 3 bases, with 16 bases between them. Germline assignment: CDR1 SGHVS and CDR2 FNYEAQ. This CDR3 is CASSPGGATDYGYTF. CDR3 in DNA: TGTGCCAGCAGCCCCGGGGGCGCGACGGACTATGGCTACACCTTC.

A note on this clonotype: The junction differs from germline at one of its ends, possibly a read error. V gene TRBV7-4 combines with J gene TRBJ2-1; 11 nucleotides match TRBD2. CDR1 and CDR2 (germline): SGHVT, SQSDAQ. The CDR3 length is 17 residues. CDR3 DNA: TGTGCCAGCAGCCCCGCGGGGGGACTAGCGGAGATCAATGAGCAGTCCTTC. This gives the protein CASSPAGGLAEINEQSF.

The chain couples TRBV28 to TRBJ1-5, with a tentative D call TRBD1 (6 bases). CDR1 MDHEN and CDR2 SYDVKM come from the germline V gene. This CDR3 has 14 amino acids. V lost 6 bases to trimming and J lost 6 bases, with 15 bases between them. The CDR3 here is CASRLTGRGQPQHF. The CDR3 DNA is TGTGCCAGCAGACTAACAGGGAGGGGTCAGCCCCAGCATTTT.

This clonotype was picked up many times. V usage is TRBV7-9 and J usage is TRBJ2-2; D gene ambiguous. Germline CDR1 reads SEHNR; CDR2 reads FQNEAQ (reference sequence). This CDR3 has 15 amino acids. V shed 2 bases and J shed 1 base, with 8 bases lying between them. The CDR3 loop is CASSLRLVNTGELFF. The CDR3 nucleotides are TGTGCCAGCAGCTTAAGGCTAGTGAACACCGGGGAGCTGTTTTTT.

About this clonotype: A much larger clone sits a single nucleotide away, making a read error possible. This sequence joins TRBV7-8 and TRBJ2-3; 8 bases line up with TRBD2. Looked up from germline, CDR1 is SGHVS and CDR2 is FQNEAQ. The V gene end was trimmed by 5 bases and the J gene end by 5 bases; junction bases not matched to a gene: 9. The CDR3 runs 15 residues. The CDR3 DNA reads as TGTGCCAGCAGCCCCCCGGGACTAGTGAGAGATACGCAGTATTTT. It translates to CASSPPGLVRDTQYF.

This clonotype occurred a few times. The chain carries TRBV12-3 or TRBV12-4 and TRBJ1-1, with 11 bases identical to TRBD1. This CDR3 has 16 amino acids. V was pared by 3 bases and J by 5 bases, with 8 bases of the junction left unmatched. The CDR3 coding sequence is TGTGCCAGCAGTTTCTTGGCCGGGGACAGGGGGACTGAAGCTTTCTTT. Its protein product is CASSFLAGDRGTEAFF.

The sample holds many counts of this clonotype. The V call is TRBV7-6, the J call TRBJ2-1, with 16 bases identical to TRBD2. CDR1 is SGHVS and CDR2 is FNYEAQ in the germline V gene. This CDR3 comprises 19 residues. Unmatched junction bases numbered 11, after V lost 5 bases and J lost 4 bases. The CDR3 here is CASSLEPGTSGGAYNEQFF. The CDR3 DNA reads TGTGCCAGCAGCCTGGAACCCGGGACTAGCGGGGGGGCGTACAATGAGCAGTTCTTC.

A note on this clonotype: The junction departs from the called germline gene at one end, perhaps through a read error. The J gene is TRBJ2-3, the V gene TRBV6-2 or TRBV6-3, with unresolved D. This CDR3 has 14 residues. Germline V CDR1 and CDR2: MNHEY, SVGEGT. In DNA form, the CDR3 reads TGTGCCAGCAGGCCAGGCAATTTTCTAGATACGCAGTTTTTT. Its protein product is CASRPGNFLDTQFF.

The chain is built from TRBV6-1 and TRBJ2-7, with 9 bases fitting TRBD1. The CDR3 loop spans 16 amino acids. The junction had 11 bases not matched to a gene; V was cut back by 6 bases and J by 2 bases. Germline CDR1 reads MNHNS; CDR2 reads SASEGT. The CDR3: CASSLPSRDRAYEQYF. CDR3 sequence (DNA): TGTGCCAGCAGCTTACCCTCCCGGGACAGGGCCTACGAGCAGTACTTC.

A word on this clonotype: At one of its ends the junction is not consistent with the germline gene, which may arise from a read error. V and J are TRBV27 and TRBJ1-5; D perhaps matches TRBD1 (6 bases). Per germline, CDR1 MNHEY and CDR2 SMNVEV (reference sequence). The CDR3 consists of 14 residues. The CDR3 DNA follows: TGCGCCAGGAGTTTACAGGGTTGGAATCAGCCCCAGCATTTT. Its protein is CARSLQGWNQPQHF.

V gene TRBV5-1 combines with J gene TRBJ2-5; D possibly corresponds to TRBD1 (6 bases). The CDR3 extends over 14 amino acids. V lost 1 base, J lost 4 bases, and 11 bases lay in between. Germline CDR1 SGHRS, CDR2 YFSETQ. CDR3: CASSLTGWGETQYF. The CDR3 nucleotides read TGCGCCAGCAGCTTGACAGGGTGGGGAGAGACCCAGTACTTC.

This clonotype occurred many times. V gene TRBV12-3 or TRBV12-4 combines with J gene TRBJ2-3; D is unclear. V lost 6 bases and J lost 2, with 3 bases in between. The CDR3 covers 11 residues. The CDR3, as DNA: TGTGCCAGCAGCTTCACAGATACGCAGTATTTT. Its translation is CASSFTDTQYF.